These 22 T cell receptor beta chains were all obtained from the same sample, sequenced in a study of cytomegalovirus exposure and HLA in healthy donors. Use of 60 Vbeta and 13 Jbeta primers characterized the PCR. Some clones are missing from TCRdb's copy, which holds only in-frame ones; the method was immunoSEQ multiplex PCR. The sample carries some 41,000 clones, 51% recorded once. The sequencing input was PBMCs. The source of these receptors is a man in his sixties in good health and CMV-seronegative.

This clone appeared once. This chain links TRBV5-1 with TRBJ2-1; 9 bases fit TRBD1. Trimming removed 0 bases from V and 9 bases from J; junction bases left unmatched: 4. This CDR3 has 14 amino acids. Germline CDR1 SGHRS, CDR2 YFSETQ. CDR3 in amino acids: CASSLVTGGGEQFF. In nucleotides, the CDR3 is TGCGCCAGCAGCTTGGTTACAGGGGGCGGTGAGCAGTTCTTC.

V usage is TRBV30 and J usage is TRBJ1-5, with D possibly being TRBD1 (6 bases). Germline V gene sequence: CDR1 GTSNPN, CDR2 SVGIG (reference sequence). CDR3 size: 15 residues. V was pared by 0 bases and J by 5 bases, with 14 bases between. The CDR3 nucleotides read TGTGCCTGGAGTGTTCCGGACAGAAGGGATCAGCCCCAGCATTTT. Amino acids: CAWSVPDRRDQPQHF.

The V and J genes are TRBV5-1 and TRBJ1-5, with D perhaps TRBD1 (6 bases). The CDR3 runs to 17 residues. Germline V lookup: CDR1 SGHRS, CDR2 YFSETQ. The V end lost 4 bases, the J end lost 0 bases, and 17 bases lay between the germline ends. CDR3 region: CASSPGAGGLSNQPQHF. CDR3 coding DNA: TGCGCCAGCAGCCCAGGGGCGGGGGGACTTAGCAATCAGCCCCAGCATTTT.

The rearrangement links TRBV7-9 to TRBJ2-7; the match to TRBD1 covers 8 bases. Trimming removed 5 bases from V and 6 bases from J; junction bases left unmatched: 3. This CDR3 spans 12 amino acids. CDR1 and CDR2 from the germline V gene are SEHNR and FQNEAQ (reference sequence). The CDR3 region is CASSQDRAEQYF. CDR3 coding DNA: TGTGCCAGCAGCCAGGACAGGGCCGAGCAGTACTTC. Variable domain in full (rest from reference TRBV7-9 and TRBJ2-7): DTGVSQNPRHKITKRGQNVTFRCDPISEHNRLYWYRQTLGQGPEFLTYFQNEAQLEKSRLLSDRFSAERPKGSFSTLEIQRTEQGDSAMYLCASSQDRAEQYFGPGTRLTVT.

The CDR3 nucleotides read TGTGCCAGCAATCCCGACTTATATGGCTACACCTTC. It codes for CASNPDLYGYTF. V gene TRBV2 combines with J gene TRBJ1-2; D is uncertain. CDR3 length: 12 amino acids. The germline V gene has CDR1 SNHLY and CDR2 FYNNEI. The V gene lost 7 bases and the J gene lost 5 bases, with 11 bases spanning the gap.

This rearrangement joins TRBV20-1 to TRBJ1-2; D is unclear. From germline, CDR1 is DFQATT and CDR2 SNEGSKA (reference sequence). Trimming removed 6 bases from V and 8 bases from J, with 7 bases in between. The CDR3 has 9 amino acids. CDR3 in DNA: TGCAGTGCCCGAGAAGGCTACACCTTC. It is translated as CSAREGYTF.

In DNA, the CDR3 is TGTGCCAGCAGCTTGGAGAGGATACTAGCGGGAGGGGAAGAGACCCAGTACTTC. Residues: CASSLERILAGGEETQYF. The chain joins TRBV5-4 to TRBJ2-5; 13 bases fit TRBD2. CDR3 size: 18 residues. Trimming at V came to 0 bases and at J to 3 bases, leaving 8 bases not matched to a gene. Germline V gene sequence: CDR1 SGHNT, CDR2 YYREEE (reference sequence).

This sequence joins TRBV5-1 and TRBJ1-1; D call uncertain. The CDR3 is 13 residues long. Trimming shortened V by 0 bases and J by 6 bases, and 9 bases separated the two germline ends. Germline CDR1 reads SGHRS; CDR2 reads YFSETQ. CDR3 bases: TGCGCCAGCAGCTTGGGGAGGGCCCCTGAAGCTTTCTTT. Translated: CASSLGRAPEAFF.

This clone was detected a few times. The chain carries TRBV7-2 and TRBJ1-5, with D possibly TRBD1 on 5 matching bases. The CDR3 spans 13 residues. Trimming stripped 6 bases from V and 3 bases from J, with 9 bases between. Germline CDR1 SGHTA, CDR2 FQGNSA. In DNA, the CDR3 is TGTGCCAGCAGTCAACAGGACAATCAGCCCCAGCATTTT. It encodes CASSQQDNQPQHF.

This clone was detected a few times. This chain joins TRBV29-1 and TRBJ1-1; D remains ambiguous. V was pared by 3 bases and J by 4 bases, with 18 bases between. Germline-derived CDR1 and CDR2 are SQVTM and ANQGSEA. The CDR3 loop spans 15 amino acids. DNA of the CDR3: TGCAGCGTTGAGAGCCGCTTGAGGGTGGGCACTGAAGCTTTCTTT. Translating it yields CSVESRLRVGTEAFF.

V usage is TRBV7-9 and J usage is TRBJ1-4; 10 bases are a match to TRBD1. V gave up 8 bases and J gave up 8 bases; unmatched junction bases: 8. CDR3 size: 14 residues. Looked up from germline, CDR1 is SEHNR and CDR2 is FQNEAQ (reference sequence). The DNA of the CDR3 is TGTGCCAGCCGCCCGACAGGGGGCATAGAAAAACTGTTTTTT. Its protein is CASRPTGGIEKLFF.

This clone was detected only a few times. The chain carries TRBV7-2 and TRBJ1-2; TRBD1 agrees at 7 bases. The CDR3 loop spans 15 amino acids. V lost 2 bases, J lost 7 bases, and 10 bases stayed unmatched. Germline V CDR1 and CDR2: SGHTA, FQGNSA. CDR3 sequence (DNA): TGTGCCAGCAGCTTAAGCTTAGTGCAGGGGGGTGGCTACACCTTC. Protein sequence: CASSLSLVQGGGYTF.

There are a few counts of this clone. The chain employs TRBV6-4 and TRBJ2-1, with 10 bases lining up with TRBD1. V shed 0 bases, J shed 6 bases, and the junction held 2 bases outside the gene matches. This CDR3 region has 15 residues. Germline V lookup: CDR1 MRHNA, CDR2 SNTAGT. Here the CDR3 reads CASSDSRTGGNEQFF. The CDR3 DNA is TGTGCCAGCAGTGACTCGAGGACAGGGGGCAATGAGCAGTTCTTC.

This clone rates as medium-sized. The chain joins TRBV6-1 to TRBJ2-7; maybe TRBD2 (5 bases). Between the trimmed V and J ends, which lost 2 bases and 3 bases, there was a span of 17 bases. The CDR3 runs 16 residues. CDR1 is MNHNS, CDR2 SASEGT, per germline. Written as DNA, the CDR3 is TGTGCCAGCAGTGAACGGGGAAGACTGGGGAACTACGAGCAGTACTTC. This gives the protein CASSERGRLGNYEQYF.

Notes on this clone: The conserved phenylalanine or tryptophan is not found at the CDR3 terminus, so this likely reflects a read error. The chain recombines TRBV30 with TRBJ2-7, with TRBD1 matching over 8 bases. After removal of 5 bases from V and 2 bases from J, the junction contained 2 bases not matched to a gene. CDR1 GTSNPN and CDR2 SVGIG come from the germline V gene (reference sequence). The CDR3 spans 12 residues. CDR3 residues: CAWGGQAYEQYL. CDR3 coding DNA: TGTGCCTGGGGGGGACAGGCCTACGAGCAGTACCTC.

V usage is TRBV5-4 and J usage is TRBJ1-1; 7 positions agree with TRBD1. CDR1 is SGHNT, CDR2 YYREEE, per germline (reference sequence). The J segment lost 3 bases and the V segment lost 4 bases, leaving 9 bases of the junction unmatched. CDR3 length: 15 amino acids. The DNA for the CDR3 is TGTGCCAGCAGCCGATACAGGGGTATGGACACTGAAGCTTTCTTT. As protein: CASSRYRGMDTEAFF.

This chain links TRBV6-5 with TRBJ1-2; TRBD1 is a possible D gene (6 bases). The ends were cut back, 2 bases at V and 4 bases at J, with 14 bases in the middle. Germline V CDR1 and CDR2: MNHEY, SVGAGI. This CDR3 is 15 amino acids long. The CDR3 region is CASSYEVKGVYGYTF. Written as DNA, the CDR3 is TGTGCCAGCAGTTACGAGGTGAAGGGGGTCTATGGCTACACCTTC.

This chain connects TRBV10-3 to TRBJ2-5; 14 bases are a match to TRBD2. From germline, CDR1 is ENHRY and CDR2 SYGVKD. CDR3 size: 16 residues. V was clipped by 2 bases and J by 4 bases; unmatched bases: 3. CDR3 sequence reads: CAISEPGLAGGETQYF. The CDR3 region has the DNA TGTGCCATCAGTGAGCCTGGACTAGCGGGAGGAGAGACCCAGTACTTC.

CDR3 coding DNA: TGTGCCAGCAGCCCGTGGGGCGGGCACAGGGGCGACGGGGAGCTGTTTTTT. Its translation: CASSPWGGHRGDGELFF. The chain is built from TRBV7-2 and TRBJ2-2; 7 bases line up with TRBD1. The junction had 16 bases not matched to a gene; V was cut back by 5 bases and J by 7 bases. Looked up from germline, CDR1 is SGHTA and CDR2 is FQGNSA. This CDR3 spans 17 amino acids.

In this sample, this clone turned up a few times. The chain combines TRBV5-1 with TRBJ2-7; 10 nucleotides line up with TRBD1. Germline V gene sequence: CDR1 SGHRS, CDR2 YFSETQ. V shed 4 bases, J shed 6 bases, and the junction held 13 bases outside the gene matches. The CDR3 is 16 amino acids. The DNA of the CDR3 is TGCGCCAGCAGCACCGATCTTCGGGACAGGGGATCCGAGCAGTACTTC. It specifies CASSTDLRDRGSEQYF. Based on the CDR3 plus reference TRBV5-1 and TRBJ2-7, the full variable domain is KAGVTQTPRYLIKTRGQQVTLSCSPISGHRSVSWYQQTPGQGLQFLFEYFSETQRNKGNFPGRFSGRQFSNSRSEMNVSTLELGDSALYLCASSTDLRDRGSEQYFGPGTRLTVT.

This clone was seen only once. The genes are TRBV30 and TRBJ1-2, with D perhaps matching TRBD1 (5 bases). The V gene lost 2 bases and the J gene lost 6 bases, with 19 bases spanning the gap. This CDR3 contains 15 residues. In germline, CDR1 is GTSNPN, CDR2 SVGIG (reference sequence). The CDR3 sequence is CAWSQRSRGWDGYTF. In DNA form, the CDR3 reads TGTGCCTGGAGTCAGCGTTCCCGGGGGTGGGATGGCTACACCTTC.

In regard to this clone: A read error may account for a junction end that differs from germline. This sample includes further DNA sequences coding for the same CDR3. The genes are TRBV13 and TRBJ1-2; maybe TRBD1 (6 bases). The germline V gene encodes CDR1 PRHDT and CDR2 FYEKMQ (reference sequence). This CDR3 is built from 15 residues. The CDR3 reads CASSSTSGVPYGYTF. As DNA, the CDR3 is TGTGCTAGCAGCTCGACCTCAGGGGTCCCCTATGGCTACACCTTC.